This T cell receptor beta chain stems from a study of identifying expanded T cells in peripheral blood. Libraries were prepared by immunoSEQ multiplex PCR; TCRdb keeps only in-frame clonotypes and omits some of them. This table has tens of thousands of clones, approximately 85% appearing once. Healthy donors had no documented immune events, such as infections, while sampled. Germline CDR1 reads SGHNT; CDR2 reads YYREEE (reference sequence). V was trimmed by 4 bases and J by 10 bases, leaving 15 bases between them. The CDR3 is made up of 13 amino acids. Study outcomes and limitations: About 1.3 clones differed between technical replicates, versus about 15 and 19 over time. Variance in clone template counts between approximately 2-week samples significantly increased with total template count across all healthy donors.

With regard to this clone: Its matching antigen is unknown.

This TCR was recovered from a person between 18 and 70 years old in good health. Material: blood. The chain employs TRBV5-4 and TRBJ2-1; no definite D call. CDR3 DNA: TGTGCCAGCAGCCCCACTACCAGACGGGAGCAGTTCTTC. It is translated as CASSPTTRREQFF.